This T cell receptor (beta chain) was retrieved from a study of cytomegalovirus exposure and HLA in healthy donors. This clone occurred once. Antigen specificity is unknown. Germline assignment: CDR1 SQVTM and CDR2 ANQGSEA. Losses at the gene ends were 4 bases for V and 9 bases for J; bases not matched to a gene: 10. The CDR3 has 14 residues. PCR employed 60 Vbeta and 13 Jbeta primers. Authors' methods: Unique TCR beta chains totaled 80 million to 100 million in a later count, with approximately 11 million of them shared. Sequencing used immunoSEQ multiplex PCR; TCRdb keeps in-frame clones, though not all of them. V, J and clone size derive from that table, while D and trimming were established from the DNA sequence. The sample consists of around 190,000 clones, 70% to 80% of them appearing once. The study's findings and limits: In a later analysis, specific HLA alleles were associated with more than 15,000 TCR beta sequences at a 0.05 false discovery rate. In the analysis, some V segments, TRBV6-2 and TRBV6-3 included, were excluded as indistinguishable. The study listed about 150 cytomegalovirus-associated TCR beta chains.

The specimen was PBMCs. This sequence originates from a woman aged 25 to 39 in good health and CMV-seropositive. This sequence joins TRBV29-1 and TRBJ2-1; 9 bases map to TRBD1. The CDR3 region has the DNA TGCAGCGTTGGCCGGGACAGGGAGGAAGGTGAGCAGTTCTTC. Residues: CSVGRDREEGEQFF.